The source of this T cell receptor (beta chain) is a study of chemoradiotherapy in HPV16-positive cancers. Some clones are missing from TCRdb's copy, which holds only in-frame ones; the method was immunoSEQ multiplex PCR. This table holds 7,700 or so clones, 55% to 80% found once. On this clone: The antigen remains unidentified.

The study, taken as a whole, reports: Candidate HPV-specific clones and E7-related TCR motifs grew in tumor during treatment. HPV-responsive T-cell expansion during chemoradiotherapy was linked to improved recurrence-free survival in HPV16-positive patients. Functional assays defining HPV-specific T cells used only a couple of HPV16-positive patients.

The CDR3 loop spans 19 amino acids. CDR1 is SGHVS and CDR2 is FQNEAQ in the germline V gene. V was clipped by 5 bases and J by 3 bases; unmatched bases: 20. This specimen was taken from a patient who underwent chemoradiotherapy. The chain couples TRBV7-8 to TRBJ2-3; TRBD2 matches 7 bases. The source is a human donor with HPV-associated anogenital cancer. The CDR3 protein is CASSLRLAGVSARTDTQYF. CDR3 bases: TGTGCCAGCAGCCTCCGACTGGCGGGGGTTTCAGCCCGAACAGATACGCAGTATTTT.